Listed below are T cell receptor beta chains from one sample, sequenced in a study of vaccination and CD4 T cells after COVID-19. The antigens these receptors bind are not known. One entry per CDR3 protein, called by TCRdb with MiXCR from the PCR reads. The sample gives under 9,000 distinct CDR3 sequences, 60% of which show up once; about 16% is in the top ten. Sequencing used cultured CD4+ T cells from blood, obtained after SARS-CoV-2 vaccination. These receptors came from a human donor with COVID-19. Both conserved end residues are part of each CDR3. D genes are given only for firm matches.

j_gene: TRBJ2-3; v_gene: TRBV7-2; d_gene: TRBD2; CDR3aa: CASSLVAGGGLPAPDTQYF
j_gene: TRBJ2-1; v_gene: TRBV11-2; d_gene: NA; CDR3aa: CASRTGQHHNEQFF
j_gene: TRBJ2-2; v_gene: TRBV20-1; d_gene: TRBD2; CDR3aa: CSAKPGGAGELFF
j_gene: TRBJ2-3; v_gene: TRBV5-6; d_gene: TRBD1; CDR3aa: CASSFWTGISTDTQYF
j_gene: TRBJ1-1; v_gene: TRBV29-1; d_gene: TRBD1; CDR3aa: CSVLTGGYTEAFF
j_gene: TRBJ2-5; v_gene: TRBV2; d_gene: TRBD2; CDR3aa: CASSASGAKGETQYF
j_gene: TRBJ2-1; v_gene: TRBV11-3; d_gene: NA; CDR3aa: CASSRGRSDEQFF
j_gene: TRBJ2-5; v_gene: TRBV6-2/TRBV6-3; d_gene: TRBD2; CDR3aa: CASSRAASGWQETQYF
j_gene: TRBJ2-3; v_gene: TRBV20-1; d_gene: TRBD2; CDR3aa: CSARDGASGELDTQYF
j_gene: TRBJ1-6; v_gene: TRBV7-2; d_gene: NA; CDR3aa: CATLPLGGTLHF
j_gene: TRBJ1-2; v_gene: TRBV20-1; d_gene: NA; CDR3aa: CSAMTWETRGYGYTF
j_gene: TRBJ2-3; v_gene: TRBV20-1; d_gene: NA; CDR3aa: CSARAAADTQYF
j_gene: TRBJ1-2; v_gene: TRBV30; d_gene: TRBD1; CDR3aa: CAWSRTGYGYTF
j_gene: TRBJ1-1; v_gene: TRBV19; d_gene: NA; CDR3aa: CATFSSIISEAFF
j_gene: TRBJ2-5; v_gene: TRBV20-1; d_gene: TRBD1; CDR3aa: CSAPPVDRGRETQYF
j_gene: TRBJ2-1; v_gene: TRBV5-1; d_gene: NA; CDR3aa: CASSLEGLEIYNEQFF
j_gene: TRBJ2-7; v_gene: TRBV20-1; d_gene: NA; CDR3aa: CSARRQVSPYEQYF
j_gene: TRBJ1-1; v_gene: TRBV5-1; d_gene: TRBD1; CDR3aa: CASTKSTGTGSTEAFF
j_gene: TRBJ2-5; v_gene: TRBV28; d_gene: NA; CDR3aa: CASSPQGVGETQYF
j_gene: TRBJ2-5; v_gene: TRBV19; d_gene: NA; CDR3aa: CASRSTASKMETQYF
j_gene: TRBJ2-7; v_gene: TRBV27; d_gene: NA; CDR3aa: CASTSSLTYEQYF
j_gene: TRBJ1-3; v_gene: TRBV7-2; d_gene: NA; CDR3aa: CASSATGGGLRNTIYF
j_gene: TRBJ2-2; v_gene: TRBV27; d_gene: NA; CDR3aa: CASSFQSGWGGELFF
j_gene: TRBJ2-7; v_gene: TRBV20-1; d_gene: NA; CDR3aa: CSARDSIYEQYF
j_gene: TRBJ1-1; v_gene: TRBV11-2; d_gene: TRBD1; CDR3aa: CASSPRGTGVMNTEAFF
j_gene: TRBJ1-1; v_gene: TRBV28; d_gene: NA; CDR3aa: CASRPREPVTEAFF
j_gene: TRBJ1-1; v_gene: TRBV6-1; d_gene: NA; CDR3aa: CASSRQNTEAFF
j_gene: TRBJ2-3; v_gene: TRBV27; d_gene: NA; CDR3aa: CASSLGAGADTQYF
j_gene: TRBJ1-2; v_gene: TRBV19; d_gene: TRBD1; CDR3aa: CASSITTGSGGYTF
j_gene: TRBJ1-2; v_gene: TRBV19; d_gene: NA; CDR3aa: CASSIVDSNYGYTF
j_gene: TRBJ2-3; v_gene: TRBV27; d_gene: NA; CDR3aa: CASSLYRGGLSSGTDTQYF
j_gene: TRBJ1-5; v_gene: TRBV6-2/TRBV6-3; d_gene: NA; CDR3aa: CASSRTGLGQPQHF
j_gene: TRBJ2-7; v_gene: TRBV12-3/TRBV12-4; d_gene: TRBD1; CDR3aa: CASRSKAQGANSYEQYF
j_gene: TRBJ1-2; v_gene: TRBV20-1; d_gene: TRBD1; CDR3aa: CSPVTTGENYGYTF
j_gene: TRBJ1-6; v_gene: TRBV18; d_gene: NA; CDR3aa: CASSPAAQGSPLHF
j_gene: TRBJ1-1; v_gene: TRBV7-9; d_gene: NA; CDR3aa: CASSPVEGRAFF
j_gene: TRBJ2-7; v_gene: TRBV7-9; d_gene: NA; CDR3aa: CASSAGGSSYEQYF
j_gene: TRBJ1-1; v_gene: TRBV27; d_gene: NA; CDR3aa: CASSLQGKNTEAFF
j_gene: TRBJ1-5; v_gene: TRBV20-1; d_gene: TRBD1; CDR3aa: CSARDLTGGGNQPQHF
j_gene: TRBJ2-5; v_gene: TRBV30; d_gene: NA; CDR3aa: CAWSSETQYF
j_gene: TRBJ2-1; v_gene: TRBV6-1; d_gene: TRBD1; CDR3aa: CASSRTGGYNEQFF
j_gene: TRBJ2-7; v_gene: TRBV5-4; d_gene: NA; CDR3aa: CASSLEGRHPYF
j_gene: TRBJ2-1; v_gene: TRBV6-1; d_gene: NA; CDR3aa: CASTNLGQNNEQFF